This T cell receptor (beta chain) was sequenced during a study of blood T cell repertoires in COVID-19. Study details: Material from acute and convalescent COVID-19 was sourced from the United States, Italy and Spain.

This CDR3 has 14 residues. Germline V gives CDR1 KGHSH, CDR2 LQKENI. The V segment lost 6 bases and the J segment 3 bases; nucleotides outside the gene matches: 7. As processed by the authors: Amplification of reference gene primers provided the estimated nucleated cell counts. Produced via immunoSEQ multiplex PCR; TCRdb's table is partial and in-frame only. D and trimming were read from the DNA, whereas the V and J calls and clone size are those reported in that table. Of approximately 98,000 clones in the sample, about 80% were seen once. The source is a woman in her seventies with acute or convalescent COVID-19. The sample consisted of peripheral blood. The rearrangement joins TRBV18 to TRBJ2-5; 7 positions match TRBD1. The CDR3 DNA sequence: TGTGCCAGCTCCCCCGGGACAGAGAAAGAGACCCAGTACTTC. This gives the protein CASSPGTEKETQYF.